This T cell receptor (beta chain) was recorded in a study of low-dose radiotherapy and immunotherapy resistance in tumors. In the study overall: For Cohort 1, fractions of 0.5 Gy were given every 2 weeks, reaching 6.5 Gy overall. The regimen for patients comprised intravenous nivolumab 240 mg every two weeks plus intravenous ipilimumab 1 mg/kg every six weeks. Aspirin 300 mg, taken orally and daily, was given to patients for four cycles from cycle 1 day 1.

Sample time point: before trial treatment. CDR3 length: 14 residues. Germline CDR1 is MNHNY and CDR2 is SVGAGI (reference sequence). The ends lost 4 bases at V and 6 bases at J; junction bases unmatched: 7. This clonotype was counted many times. TRAV- and TRBV-specific primers were used for first-strand cDNA, which covered alpha and beta chains. A constant-region primer paired with the V-primer adapter amplified TCRs over approximately 18 PCR cycles. Via MiXCR, TCRdb re-called the reads, giving one row per CDR3 protein. Of nearly 95,000 distinct CDR3 sequences in the sample, under 10% are singletons; the top ten hold under 1.1%.

Source: PBMCs, taken before treatment. The gene calls are TRBV6-6 and TRBJ2-7; TRBD1 aligns across 9 bases. The source is a male donor with prostate cancer. The chain's CDR3 is CASSFRDRAPEQYF. The CDR3 bases are TGTGCCAGCAGTTTCCGGGACAGGGCCCCCGAGCAGTACTTC.